The clone carrying this T cell receptor (beta chain) has just one count. This entry belongs to a study of shared clonotypes between healthy human individuals. Study as a whole: In total, the donors were two women and a few men aged 18 to 49.

Sequencing used immunoSEQ multiplex PCR; TCRdb keeps in-frame clones, though not all of them. The sample lists approximately 510,000 clones; about four fifths were seen once. J lost 0 bases, V lost 4 bases, and 8 bases had no gene match. The V gene's germline CDR1 is SGHRS and CDR2 YFSETQ. The CDR3 is 16 amino acids. The donor population consisted of healthy HIV-negative adults with no recent acute infections or vaccinations. The clonotype originates from a woman aged 40 to 50 in good health. Some clones in this sample may be carry-over from other donors' samples. Material: PBMCs. V and J are TRBV5-1 and TRBJ2-7; 9 bases align to TRBD1. CDR3 residues: CASSTGDRAFSYEQYF. CDR3 nucleotide sequence: TGCGCCAGCAGCACAGGGGACAGGGCGTTCTCCTACGAGCAGTACTTC.